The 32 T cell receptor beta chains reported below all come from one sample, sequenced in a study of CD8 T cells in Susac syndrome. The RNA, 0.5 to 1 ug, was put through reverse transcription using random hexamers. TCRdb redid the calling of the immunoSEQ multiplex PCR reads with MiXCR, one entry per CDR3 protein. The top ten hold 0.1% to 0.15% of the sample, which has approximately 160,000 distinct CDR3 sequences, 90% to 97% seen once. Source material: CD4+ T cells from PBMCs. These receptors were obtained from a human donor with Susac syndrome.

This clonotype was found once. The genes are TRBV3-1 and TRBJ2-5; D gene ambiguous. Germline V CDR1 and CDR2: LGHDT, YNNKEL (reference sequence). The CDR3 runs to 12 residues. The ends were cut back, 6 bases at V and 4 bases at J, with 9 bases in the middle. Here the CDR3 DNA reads TGTGCCAGCAGTCTTAGTTTAGAGACCCAGTACTTC. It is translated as CASSLSLETQYF.

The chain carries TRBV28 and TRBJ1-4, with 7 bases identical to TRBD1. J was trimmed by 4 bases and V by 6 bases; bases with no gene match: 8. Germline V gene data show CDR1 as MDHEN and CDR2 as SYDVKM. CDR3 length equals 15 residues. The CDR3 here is CASSRGQAYNEKLFF. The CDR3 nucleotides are TGTGCCAGCAGCCGAGGACAGGCCTATAATGAAAAACTGTTTTTT.

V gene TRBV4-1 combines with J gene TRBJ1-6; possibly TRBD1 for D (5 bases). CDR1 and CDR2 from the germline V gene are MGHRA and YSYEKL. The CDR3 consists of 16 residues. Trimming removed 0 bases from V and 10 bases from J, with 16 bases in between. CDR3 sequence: CASSQEPGPGASPLHF. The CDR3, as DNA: TGCGCCAGCAGCCAAGAGCCGGGACCCGGCGCCTCACCCCTCCACTTT.

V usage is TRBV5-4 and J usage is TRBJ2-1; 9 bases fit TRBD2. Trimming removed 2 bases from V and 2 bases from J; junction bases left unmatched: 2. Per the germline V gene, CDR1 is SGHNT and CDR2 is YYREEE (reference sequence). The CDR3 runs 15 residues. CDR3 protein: CASSFSGSTYNEQFF. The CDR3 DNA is TGTGCCAGCAGCTTTAGCGGGAGCACCTACAATGAGCAGTTCTTC.

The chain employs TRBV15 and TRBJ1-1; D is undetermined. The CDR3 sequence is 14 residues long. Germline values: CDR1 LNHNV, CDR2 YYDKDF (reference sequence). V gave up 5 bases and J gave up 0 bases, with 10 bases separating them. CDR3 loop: CATSVLVMNTEAFF. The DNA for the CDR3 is TGTGCCACCAGCGTACTGGTCATGAACACTGAAGCTTTCTTT.

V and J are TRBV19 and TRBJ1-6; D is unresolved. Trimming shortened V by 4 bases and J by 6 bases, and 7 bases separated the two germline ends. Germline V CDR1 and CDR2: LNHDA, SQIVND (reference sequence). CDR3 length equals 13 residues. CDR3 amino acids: CASSSRFNSPLHF. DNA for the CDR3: TGTGCCAGTAGTAGCAGGTTTAATTCACCCCTCCACTTT. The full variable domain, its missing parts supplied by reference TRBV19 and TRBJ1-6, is DGGITQSPKYLFRKEGQNVTLSCEQNLNHDAMYWYRQDPGQGLRLIYYSQIVNDFQKGDIAEGYSVSREKKESFPLTVTSAQKNPTAFYLCASSSRFNSPLHFGNGTRLTVT.

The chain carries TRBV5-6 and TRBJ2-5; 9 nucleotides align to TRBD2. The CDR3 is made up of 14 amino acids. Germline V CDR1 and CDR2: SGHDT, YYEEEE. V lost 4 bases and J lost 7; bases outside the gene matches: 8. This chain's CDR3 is CASSPTRGGGTQYF. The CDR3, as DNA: TGTGCCAGCAGCCCCACGCGGGGGGGCGGGACCCAGTACTTC. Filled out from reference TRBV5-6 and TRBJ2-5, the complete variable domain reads DAGVTQSPTHLIKTRGQQVTLRCSPKSGHDTVSWYQQALGQGPQFIFQYYEEEERQRGNFPDRFSGHQFPNYSSELNVNALLLGDSALYLCASSPTRGGGTQYFGPGTRLLVL.

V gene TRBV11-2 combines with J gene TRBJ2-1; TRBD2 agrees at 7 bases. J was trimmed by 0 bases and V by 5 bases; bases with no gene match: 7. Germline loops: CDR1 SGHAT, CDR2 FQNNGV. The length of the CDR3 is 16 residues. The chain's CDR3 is CASSRGGGSSYNEQFF. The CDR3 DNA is TGTGCCAGCAGCAGGGGCGGGGGTAGCTCCTACAATGAGCAGTTCTTC.

CDR3 sequence reads: CASSLHSRGYTF. The CDR3 coding sequence is TGTGCCAGCAGCTTACACAGCCGAGGCTACACCTTC. This chain connects TRBV7-9 to TRBJ1-2, with D unresolved. The CDR3 sequence is 12 residues long. Germline assignment: CDR1 SEHNR and CDR2 FQNEAQ (reference sequence). The V gene lost 2 bases and the J gene lost 8 bases, with 9 bases spanning the gap.

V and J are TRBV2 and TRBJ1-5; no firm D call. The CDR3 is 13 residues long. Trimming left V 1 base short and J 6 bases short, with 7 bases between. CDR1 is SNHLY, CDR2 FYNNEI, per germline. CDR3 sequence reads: CASSEGVGQPQHF. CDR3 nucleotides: TGTGCCAGCAGTGAAGGGGTAGGTCAGCCCCAGCATTTT. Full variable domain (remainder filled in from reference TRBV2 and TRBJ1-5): EPEVTQTPSHQVTQMGQEVILRCVPISNHLYFYWYRQILGQKVEFLVSFYNNEISEKSEIFDDQFSVERPDGSNFTLKIRSTKLEDSAMYFCASSEGVGQPQHFGDGTRLSIL.

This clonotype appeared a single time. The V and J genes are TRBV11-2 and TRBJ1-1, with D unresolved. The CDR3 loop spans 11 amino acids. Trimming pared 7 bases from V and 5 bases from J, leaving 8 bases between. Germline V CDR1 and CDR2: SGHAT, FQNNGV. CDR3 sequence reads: CASTQGTEAFF. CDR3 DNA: TGTGCCAGCACCCAAGGGACTGAAGCTTTCTTT.

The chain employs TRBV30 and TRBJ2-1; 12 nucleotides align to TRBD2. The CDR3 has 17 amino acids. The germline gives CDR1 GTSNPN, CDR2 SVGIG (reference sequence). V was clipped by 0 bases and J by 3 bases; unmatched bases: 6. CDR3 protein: CAWSVGLAGTDYNEQFF. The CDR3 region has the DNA TGTGCCTGGAGTGTAGGACTAGCGGGAACCGACTACAATGAGCAGTTCTTC.

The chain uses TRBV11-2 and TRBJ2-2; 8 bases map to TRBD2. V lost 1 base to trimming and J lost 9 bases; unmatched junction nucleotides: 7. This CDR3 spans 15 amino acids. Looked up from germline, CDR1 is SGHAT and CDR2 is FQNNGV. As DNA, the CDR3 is TGTGCCAGCAGCTTAGTCGGGGGGGCCAACCGGGAGCTGTTTTTT. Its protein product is CASSLVGGANRELFF.

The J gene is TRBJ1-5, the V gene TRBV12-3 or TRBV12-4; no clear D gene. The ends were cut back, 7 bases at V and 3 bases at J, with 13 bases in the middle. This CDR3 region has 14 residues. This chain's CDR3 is CASTLSSFNQPQHF. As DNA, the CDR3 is TGTGCCAGCACCCTGAGTAGTTTCAATCAGCCCCAGCATTTT.

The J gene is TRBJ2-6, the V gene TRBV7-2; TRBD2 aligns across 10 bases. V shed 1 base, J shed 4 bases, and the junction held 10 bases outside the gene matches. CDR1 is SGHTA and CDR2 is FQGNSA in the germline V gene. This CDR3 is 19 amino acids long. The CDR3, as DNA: TGTGCCAGCAGCTTAGAAGTAGCGGGAGGATCGGTGGGGGCCAACGTCCTGACTTTC. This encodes CASSLEVAGGSVGANVLTF.

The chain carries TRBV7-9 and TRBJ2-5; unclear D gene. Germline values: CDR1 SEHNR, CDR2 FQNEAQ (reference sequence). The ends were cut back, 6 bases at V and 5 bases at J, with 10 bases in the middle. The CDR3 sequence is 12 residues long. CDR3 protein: CASSYTSETQYF. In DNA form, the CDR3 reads TGTGCCAGCAGTTACACCTCGGAGACCCAGTACTTC.

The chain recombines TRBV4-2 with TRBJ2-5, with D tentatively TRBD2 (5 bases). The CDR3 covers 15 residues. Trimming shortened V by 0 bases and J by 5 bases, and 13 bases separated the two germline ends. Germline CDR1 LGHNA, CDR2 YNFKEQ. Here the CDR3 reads CASSQDRLASETQYF. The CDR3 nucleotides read TGTGCCAGCAGCCAAGATCGGCTAGCCTCGGAGACCCAGTACTTC.

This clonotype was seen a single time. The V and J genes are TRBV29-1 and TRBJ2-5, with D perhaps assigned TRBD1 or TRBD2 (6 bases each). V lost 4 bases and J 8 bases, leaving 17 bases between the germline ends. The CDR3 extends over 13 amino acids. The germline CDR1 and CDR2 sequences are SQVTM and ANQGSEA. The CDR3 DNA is TGCAGCGTTGGTCGGGGGCGCGGGTATACCCAGTACTTC. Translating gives CSVGRGRGYTQYF. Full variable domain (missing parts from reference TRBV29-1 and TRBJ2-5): SAVISQKPSRDICQRGTSLTIQCQVDSQVTMMFWYRQQPGQSLTLIATANQGSEATYESGFVIDKFPISRPNLTFSTLTVSNMSPEDSSIYLCSVGRGRGYTQYFGPGTRLLVL.

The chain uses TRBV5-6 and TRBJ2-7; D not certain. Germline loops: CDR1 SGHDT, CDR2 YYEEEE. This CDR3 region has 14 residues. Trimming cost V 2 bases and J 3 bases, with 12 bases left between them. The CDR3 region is CASSFTGPYYEQYF. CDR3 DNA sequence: TGTGCCAGCAGCTTTACCGGGCCCTACTACGAGCAGTACTTC.

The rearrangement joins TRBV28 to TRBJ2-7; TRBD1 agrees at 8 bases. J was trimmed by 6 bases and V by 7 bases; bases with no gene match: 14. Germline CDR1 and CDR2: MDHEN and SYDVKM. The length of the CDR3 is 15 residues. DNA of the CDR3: TGTGCCAGCAAAAAGACAGGGGAGTCCTGGAGCGAGCAGTACTTC. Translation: CASKKTGESWSEQYF.

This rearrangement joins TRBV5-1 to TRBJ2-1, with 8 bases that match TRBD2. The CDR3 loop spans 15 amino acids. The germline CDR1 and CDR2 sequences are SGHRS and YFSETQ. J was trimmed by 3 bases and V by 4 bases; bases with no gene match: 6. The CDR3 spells CASSKAGGNYNEQFF. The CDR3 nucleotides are TGCGCCAGCAGCAAGGCGGGAGGAAACTACAATGAGCAGTTCTTC.

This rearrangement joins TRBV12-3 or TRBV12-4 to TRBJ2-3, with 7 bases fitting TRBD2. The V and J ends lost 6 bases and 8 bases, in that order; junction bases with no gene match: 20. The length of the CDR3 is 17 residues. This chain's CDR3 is CASRSTPGGSRPGTQYF. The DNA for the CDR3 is TGTGCCAGCAGATCCACTCCCGGGGGGTCTCGGCCCGGTACGCAGTATTTT.

The CDR3 DNA reads as TGTGCCAGCAGTCAGCTAAGCGGAAAAGAGACCCAGTACTTC. It codes for CASSQLSGKETQYF. V and J are TRBV12-3 or TRBV12-4 and TRBJ2-5; maybe TRBD2 (5 bases). The CDR3 has 14 residues. V lost 5 bases, J lost 3 bases, and 13 bases lay in between.

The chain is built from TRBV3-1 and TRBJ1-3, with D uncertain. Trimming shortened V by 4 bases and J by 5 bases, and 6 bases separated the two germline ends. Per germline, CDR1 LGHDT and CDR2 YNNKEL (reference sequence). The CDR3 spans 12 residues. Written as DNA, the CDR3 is TGTGCCAGCAGCCTTTCAAGAAACACCATATATTTT. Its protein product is CASSLSRNTIYF.

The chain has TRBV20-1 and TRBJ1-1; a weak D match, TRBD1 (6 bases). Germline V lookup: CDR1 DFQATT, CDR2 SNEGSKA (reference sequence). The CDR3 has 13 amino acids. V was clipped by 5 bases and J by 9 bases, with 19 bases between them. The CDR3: CSAGVSGEPKAFF. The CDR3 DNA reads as TGCAGTGCTGGGGTATCAGGGGAGCCTAAAGCTTTCTTT.

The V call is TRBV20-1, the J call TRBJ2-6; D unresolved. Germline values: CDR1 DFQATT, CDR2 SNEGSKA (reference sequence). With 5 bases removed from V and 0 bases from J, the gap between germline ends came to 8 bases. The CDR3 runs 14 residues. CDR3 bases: TGCAGTGCTCGGAGAAGCTCTGGGGCCAACGTCCTGACTTTC. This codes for CSARRSSGANVLTF.

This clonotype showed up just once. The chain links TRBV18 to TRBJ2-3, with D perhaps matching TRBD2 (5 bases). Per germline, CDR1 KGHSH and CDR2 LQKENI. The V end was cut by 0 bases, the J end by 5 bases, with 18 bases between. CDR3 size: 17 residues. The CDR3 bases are TGTGCCAGCTCACCACCCTTCGCCGGAGCCGCGGGAGATACGCAGTATTTT. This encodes CASSPPFAGAAGDTQYF.

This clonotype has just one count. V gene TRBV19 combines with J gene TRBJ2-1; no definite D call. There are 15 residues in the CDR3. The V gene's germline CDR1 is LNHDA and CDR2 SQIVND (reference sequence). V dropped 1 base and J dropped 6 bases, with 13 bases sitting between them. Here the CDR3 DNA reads TGTGCCAGTAGTATAGGTCAGGTTGGGTCCAATGAGCAGTTCTTC. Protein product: CASSIGQVGSNEQFF.

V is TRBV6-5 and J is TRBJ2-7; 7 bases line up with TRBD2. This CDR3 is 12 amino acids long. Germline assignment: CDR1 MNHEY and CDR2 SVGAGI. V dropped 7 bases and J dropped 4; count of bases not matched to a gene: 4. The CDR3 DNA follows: TGTGCCAGCATGGGAGGGCGATACGAGCAGTACTTC. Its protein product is CASMGGRYEQYF.

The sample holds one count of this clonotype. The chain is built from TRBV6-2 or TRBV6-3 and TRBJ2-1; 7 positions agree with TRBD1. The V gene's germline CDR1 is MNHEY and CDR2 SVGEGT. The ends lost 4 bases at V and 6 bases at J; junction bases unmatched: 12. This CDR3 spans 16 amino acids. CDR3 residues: CASSFQLDRFSNEQFF. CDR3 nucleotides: TGTGCCAGCAGTTTTCAATTGGACAGGTTCTCCAATGAGCAGTTCTTC.

The CDR3 loop reads CASSPGHRGETQYF. CDR3 bases: TGCGCCAGCAGCCCGGGACATCGGGGGGAGACCCAGTACTTC. This chain links TRBV5-1 with TRBJ2-5; D may be TRBD1 or TRBD2 (6 bases each). Trimming left V 4 bases short and J 5 bases short, with 15 bases between. Germline V gives CDR1 SGHRS, CDR2 YFSETQ. CDR3 length equals 14 residues.

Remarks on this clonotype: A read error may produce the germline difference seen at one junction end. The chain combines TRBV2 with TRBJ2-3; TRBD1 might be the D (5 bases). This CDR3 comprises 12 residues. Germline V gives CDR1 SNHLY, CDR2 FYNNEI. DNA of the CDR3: TGTGCCAGCAGTGCCGGCACAGGTACGCAGTATTTT. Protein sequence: CASSAGTGTQYF.